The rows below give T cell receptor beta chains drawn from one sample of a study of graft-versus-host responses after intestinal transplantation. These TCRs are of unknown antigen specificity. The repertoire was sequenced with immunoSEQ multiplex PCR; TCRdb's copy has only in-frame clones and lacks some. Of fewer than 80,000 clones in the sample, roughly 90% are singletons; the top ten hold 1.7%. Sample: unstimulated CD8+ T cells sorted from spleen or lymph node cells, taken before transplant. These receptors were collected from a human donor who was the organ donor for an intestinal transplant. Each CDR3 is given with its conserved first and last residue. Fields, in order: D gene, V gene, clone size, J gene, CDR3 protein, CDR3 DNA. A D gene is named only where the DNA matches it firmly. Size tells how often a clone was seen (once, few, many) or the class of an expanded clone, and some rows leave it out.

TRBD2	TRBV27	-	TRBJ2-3	CATTSGRASTDTQYF	TGTGCCACCACAAGCGGGAGGGCCTCCACAGATACGCAGTATTTT
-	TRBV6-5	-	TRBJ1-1	CASSQPTGKRTEAFF	TGTGCCAGCAGCCAACCTACAGGGAAGAGAACTGAAGCTTTCTTT
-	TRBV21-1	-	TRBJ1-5	CASGRGDEDQPQHF	TGTGCCAGCGGACGGGGGGATGAGGATCAGCCCCAGCATTTT
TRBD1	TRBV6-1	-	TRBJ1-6	CASRVRQGARSPLHF	TGTGCCAGCAGAGTCCGACAGGGGGCTCGATCACCCCTCCACTTT
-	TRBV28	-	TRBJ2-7	CASSAYPPYSLSYEQYF	TGTGCCAGCAGTGCTTACCCCCCCTATAGCTTGTCCTACGAGCAGTACTTC
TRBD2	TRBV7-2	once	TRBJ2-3	CASSLAGTGRGTDTQYF	TGTGCCAGCAGCTTAGCAGGAACCGGGAGGGGCACAGATACGCAGTATTTT
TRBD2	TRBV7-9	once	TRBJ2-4	CASSSSGGDKNIQYF	TGTGCCAGCAGCTCCAGCGGGGGGGACAAAAACATTCAGTACTTC
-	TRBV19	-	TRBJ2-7	CASSILPGPSYEQYF	TGTGCCAGTAGTATCCTCCCAGGGCCCTCCTACGAGCAGTACTTC
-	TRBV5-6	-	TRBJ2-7	CASSLAAEQYF	TGTGCCAGCAGCTTGGCAGCGGAGCAGTACTTC
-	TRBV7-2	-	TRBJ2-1	CASSLVGLANDEQFF	TGTGCCAGCAGCTTAGTTGGATTAGCGAACGATGAGCAGTTCTTC
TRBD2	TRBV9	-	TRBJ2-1	CASSVEAGEDGEQFF	TGTGCCAGCAGCGTAGAGGCGGGAGAGGATGGTGAGCAGTTCTTC
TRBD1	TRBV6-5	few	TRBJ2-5	CASSYSDRGQETQYF	TGTGCCAGCAGTTACTCGGACAGGGGGCAAGAGACCCAGTACTTC
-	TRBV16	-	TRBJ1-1	CASSQSIGVDTEAFF	TGTGCCAGCAGCCAATCGATCGGGGTAGATACTGAAGCTTTCTTT
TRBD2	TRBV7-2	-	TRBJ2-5	CASSFPTDPSGGGWATQYF	TGTGCCAGCAGCTTTCCGACAGACCCTAGCGGGGGAGGTTGGGCGACCCAGTACTTC
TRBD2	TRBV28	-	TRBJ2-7	CASSLGRLAVSYEQYF	TGTGCCAGCAGTTTAGGTCGCCTAGCGGTCTCCTACGAGCAGTACTTC
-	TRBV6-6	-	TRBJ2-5	CASLPRYHKTAKYF	TGTGCCAGCCTTCCCCGATACCATAAGACAGCCAAGTACTTC
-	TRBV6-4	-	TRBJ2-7	CASSEGGTSYEQYF	TGTGCCAGCAGTGAAGGGGGAACCTCCTACGAGCAGTACTTC